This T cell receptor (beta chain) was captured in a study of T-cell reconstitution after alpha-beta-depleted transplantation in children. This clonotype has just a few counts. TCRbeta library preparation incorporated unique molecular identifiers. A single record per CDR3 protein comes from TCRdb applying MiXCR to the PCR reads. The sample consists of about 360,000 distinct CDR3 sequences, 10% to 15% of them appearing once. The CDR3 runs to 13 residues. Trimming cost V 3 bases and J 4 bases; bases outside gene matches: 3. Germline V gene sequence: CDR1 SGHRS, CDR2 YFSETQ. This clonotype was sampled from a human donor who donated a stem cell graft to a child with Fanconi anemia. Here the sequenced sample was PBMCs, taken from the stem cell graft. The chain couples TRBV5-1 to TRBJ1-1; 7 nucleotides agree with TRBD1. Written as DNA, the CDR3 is TGCGCCAGCAGCTCGGGACAGAGCACTGAAGCTTTCTTT. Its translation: CASSSGQSTEAFF.